Presented here are 20 T cell receptor beta chains from one specimen sequenced in a study of blood T cell repertoires in COVID-19. Profiled with immunoSEQ multiplex PCR; TCRdb holds only in-frame clones, not every one. This sample yields about 150,000 clones, of which 65% to 85% are seen a single time; approximately 5% belongs to the top ten. The sample comprised peripheral blood. These receptors were taken from a woman between 50 and 59 years old with acute or convalescent COVID-19.

A single count supports this clone. The chain uses TRBV4-3 and TRBJ1-2, with TRBD1 matching over 8 bases. Germline lookup yields CDR1 LGHNA and CDR2 YSLEER. V was pared by 1 base and J by 11 bases, with 9 bases of the junction left unmatched. The CDR3 is 14 amino acids. This CDR3 reads CASSQVTGVGAYTF. The DNA of the CDR3 is TGCGCCAGCAGCCAAGTGACAGGGGTAGGGGCATACACCTTC.

This clone was counted between two and nine times. This chain joins TRBV7-2 and TRBJ2-7; 8 bases match TRBD1. V was pared by 3 bases and J by 6 bases, with 7 bases of the junction left unmatched. Per the germline V gene, CDR1 is SGHTA and CDR2 is FQGNSA. The CDR3 consists of 14 residues. CDR3 loop: CASSFKGQASEQYF. The CDR3 DNA follows: TGTGCCAGCAGCTTCAAGGGACAGGCCTCCGAGCAGTACTTC.

This clone was counted a single time. The genes are TRBV19 and TRBJ1-5, with 7 bases that match TRBD1. CDR3 length: 17 residues. Germline CDR1 is LNHDA and CDR2 is SQIVND (reference sequence). V dropped 6 bases and J dropped 4; count of bases not matched to a gene: 15. As DNA, the CDR3 is TGTGCCAGTAGCCGACAGGGACAGAACAACCAAAATCAGCCCCAGCATTTT. It yields the protein CASSRQGQNNQNQPQHF. The whole variable domain, remainder taken from reference TRBV19 and TRBJ1-5, is DGGITQSPKYLFRKEGQNVTLSCEQNLNHDAMYWYRQDPGQGLRLIYYSQIVNDFQKGDIAEGYSVSREKKESFPLTVTSAQKNPTAFYLCASSRQGQNNQNQPQHFGDGTRLSIL.

This chain connects TRBV24-1 to TRBJ1-1, with 8 bases lining up with TRBD1. The germline V gene encodes CDR1 KGHDR and CDR2 SFDVKD. Trimming at V came to 1 base and at J to 0 bases, leaving 9 bases not matched to a gene. The CDR3 sequence is 18 residues long. The CDR3 sequence: CATSDFPDRVVLNTEAFF. CDR3 DNA: TGTGCCACCAGTGATTTCCCGGACAGGGTAGTGTTGAACACTGAAGCTTTCTTT.

The chain links TRBV18 to TRBJ1-4; TRBD1 agrees at 10 bases. The germline V gene encodes CDR1 KGHSH and CDR2 LQKENI. This CDR3 is 15 amino acids long. Trimming removed 4 bases from V and 6 bases from J; junction bases left unmatched: 5. The CDR3 DNA is TGTGCCAGCTCACTCTCCGGGACAGGGGATGAAAAACTGTTTTTT. This codes for CASSLSGTGDEKLFF.

V and J are TRBV27 and TRBJ1-1, with D unclear. V was pared by 6 bases and J by 1 base, with 15 bases between. Per the germline V gene, CDR1 is MNHEY and CDR2 is SMNVEV (reference sequence). This CDR3 contains 15 residues. CDR3 DNA sequence: TGTGCCAGCAGACCCTCGACAACAGCGAACACTGAAGCTTTCTTT. It is translated as CASRPSTTANTEAFF.

This clone has at least ten counts. V gene TRBV7-9 combines with J gene TRBJ1-1; 8 bases agree with TRBD1. The V segment lost 5 bases and the J segment 1 base; nucleotides outside the gene matches: 9. The CDR3 totals 16 residues. Germline V gene lookup returns CDR1 SEHNR and CDR2 FQNEAQ (reference sequence). The CDR3 coding sequence is TGTGCCAGCAGCAATCCCCTGGGGACAGGGAACACTGAAGCTTTCTTT. As protein: CASSNPLGTGNTEAFF.

The chain is built from TRBV5-1 and TRBJ2-2; a weak D match, TRBD2 (5 bases). The CDR3 is 15 residues long. Germline values: CDR1 SGHRS, CDR2 YFSETQ. V lost 0 bases to trimming and J lost 4 bases, with 10 bases between them. CDR3 residues: CASSLDRGSTGELFF. The DNA of the CDR3 is TGCGCCAGCAGCTTGGATCGGGGAAGCACCGGGGAGCTGTTTTTT.

The V and J genes are TRBV4-3 and TRBJ1-1; perhaps TRBD1 as D (5 bases). V was pared by 2 bases and J by 3 bases, with 25 bases between. This CDR3 spans 19 amino acids. In germline, CDR1 is LGHNA, CDR2 YSLEER. CDR3 region: CASSQSLSGLGRGHTEAFF. As DNA, the CDR3 is TGCGCCAGCAGCCAAAGTCTTTCAGGGTTAGGGCGTGGGCACACTGAAGCTTTCTTT.

The rearrangement links TRBV6-2 or TRBV6-3 to TRBJ2-7; D remains unclear. CDR1 MNHEY and CDR2 SVGEGT come from the germline V gene. The CDR3 sequence is 14 residues long. Trimming removed 6 bases from V and 2 bases from J, with 14 bases in between. This CDR3 reads CASSSDFLTYEQYF. The CDR3, as DNA: TGTGCCAGCAGCTCCGACTTTTTGACCTACGAGCAGTACTTC.

The rearrangement uses TRBV19 and TRBJ1-5, with a possible D match to TRBD1 (6 bases). CDR3 length equals 15 residues. With 3 bases removed from V and 5 bases from J, the gap between germline ends came to 14 bases. Per the germline V gene, CDR1 is LNHDA and CDR2 is SQIVND (reference sequence). CDR3 residues: CASSISPGVDQPQHF. The CDR3 DNA reads TGTGCCAGTAGTATTTCTCCAGGGGTCGATCAGCCCCAGCATTTT.

This clone showed up many times. The rearrangement joins TRBV28 to TRBJ1-3; no reliable D call. V was cut by 4 bases and J by 0 bases, with 10 bases left in between. Germline CDR1 and CDR2: MDHEN and SYDVKM. The length of the CDR3 is 15 residues. The CDR3 sequence: CASSYKLLSGNTIYF. The DNA for the CDR3 is TGTGCCAGCAGTTATAAGCTCCTCTCTGGAAACACCATATATTTT.

This chain links TRBV12-3 or TRBV12-4 with TRBJ2-2; D not resolved. This CDR3 is 13 amino acids long. The germline V and J ends were trimmed by 8 bases and 0 bases, with 7 bases remaining between them. CDR3 region: CASGPANTGELFF. The CDR3 nucleotides read TGTGCCAGCGGCCCCGCGAACACCGGGGAGCTGTTTTTT.

The rearrangement joins TRBV7-3 to TRBJ1-2; a weak D match, TRBD1 (6 bases). The CDR3 covers 15 residues. Germline V gene data show CDR1 as SGHTA and CDR2 as FQGTGA. Trimming pared 1 base from V and 2 bases from J, leaving 11 bases between. The CDR3, as DNA: TGTGCCAGCAGCTTAAGGCCAGGGGCCAACTATGGCTACACCTTC. Amino acid sequence: CASSLRPGANYGYTF.

This chain joins TRBV2 and TRBJ2-2, with D maybe TRBD1 (6 bases). With 6 bases removed from V and 1 base from J, the gap between germline ends came to 9 bases. The CDR3 consists of 14 residues. Germline V lookup: CDR1 SNHLY, CDR2 FYNNEI. CDR3 in amino acids: CASSPGQNTGELFF. The CDR3 DNA sequence: TGTGCCAGCAGCCCGGGACAGAACACCGGGGAGCTGTTTTTT.

The chain couples TRBV5-1 to TRBJ2-7; TRBD2 agrees at 7 bases. Germline V gene sequence: CDR1 SGHRS, CDR2 YFSETQ. This CDR3 contains 13 residues. V trimming: 4 bases; J trimming: 3 bases; junction bases outside the gene matches: 4. As DNA, the CDR3 is TGCGCCAGCAGCCGGGGGGAGGACTACGAGCAGTACTTC. Protein sequence: CASSRGEDYEQYF.

This chain connects TRBV7-2 to TRBJ1-2, with D possibly matching TRBD1 (5 bases). This CDR3 region has 15 residues. CDR1 SGHTA and CDR2 FQGNSA come from the germline V gene. V dropped 1 base and J dropped 2 bases, with 11 bases sitting between them. CDR3 amino acids: CASSLVSGGNYGYTF. Written as DNA, the CDR3 is TGTGCCAGCAGCTTAGTTAGCGGGGGGAACTATGGCTACACCTTC. The full variable domain, with the rest looked up from reference TRBV7-2 and TRBJ1-2, is GAGVSQSPSNKVTEKGKDVELRCDPISGHTALYWYRQSLGQGLEFLIYFQGNSAPDKSGLPSDRFSAERTGGSVSTLTIQRTQQEDSAVYLCASSLVSGGNYGYTFGSGTRLTVV.

The chain has TRBV19 and TRBJ1-3; D may be TRBD1 (5 bases). The CDR3 contains 13 residues. Trimming left V 3 bases short and J 4 bases short, with 7 bases between. The germline V gene has CDR1 LNHDA and CDR2 SQIVND (reference sequence). The CDR3 is CASSMRDGNTIYF. CDR3 nucleotides: TGTGCCAGTAGTATGCGGGACGGAAACACCATATATTTT.

As for this clone: Other DNA sequences in this sample translate to the same CDR3. J is TRBJ1-1 and V is TRBV7-2, with 9 bases that match TRBD1. CDR3 length: 14 residues. Looked up from germline, CDR1 is SGHTA and CDR2 is FQGNSA. The J segment lost 1 base and the V segment lost 3 bases, leaving 0 bases of the junction unmatched. CDR3 sequence (DNA): TGTGCCAGCAGCTTGGACAGGGGGAACACTGAAGCTTTCTTT. Residues: CASSLDRGNTEAFF.

V usage is TRBV5-1 and J usage is TRBJ2-5; D not resolved. CDR3 size: 14 residues. Between the trimmed V and J ends, which lost 0 bases and 7 bases, there was a span of 13 bases. The germline CDR1 and CDR2 sequences are SGHRS and YFSETQ. Written as DNA, the CDR3 is TGCGCCAGCAGCTTGGCCGTCGGTTCCGTGACCCAGTACTTC. This translates into CASSLAVGSVTQYF.